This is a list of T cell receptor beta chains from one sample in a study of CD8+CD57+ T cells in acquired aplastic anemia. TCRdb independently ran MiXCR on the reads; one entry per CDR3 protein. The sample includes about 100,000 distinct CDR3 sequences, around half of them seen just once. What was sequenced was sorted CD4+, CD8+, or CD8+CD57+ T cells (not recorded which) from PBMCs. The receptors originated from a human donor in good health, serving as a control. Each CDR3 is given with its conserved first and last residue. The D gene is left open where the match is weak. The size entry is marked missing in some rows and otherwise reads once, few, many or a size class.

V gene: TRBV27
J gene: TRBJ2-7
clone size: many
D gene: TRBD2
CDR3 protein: CASSLTRGGTYEQYF
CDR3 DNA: TGTGCCAGCAGTTTAACTAGGGGAGGGACCTACGAGCAGTACTTC

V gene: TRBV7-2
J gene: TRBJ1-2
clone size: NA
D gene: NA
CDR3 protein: CASSPRDRRYGYTF
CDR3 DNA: TGTGCCAGCAGCCCAAGGGACCGCCGCTATGGCTACACCTTC

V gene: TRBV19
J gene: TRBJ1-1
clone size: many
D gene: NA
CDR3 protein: CASIVNTEAFF
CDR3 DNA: TGTGCCAGTATCGTGAACACTGAAGCTTTCTTT

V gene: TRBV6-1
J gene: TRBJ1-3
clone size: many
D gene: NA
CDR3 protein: CASSELETGSGNTIYF
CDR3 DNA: TGTGCCAGCAGTGAATTAGAGACAGGCTCTGGAAACACCATATATTTT

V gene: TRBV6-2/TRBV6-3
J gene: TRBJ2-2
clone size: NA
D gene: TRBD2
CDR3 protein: CASSTPGLVGTGELFF
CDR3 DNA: TGTGCCAGCAGCACACCGGGACTAGTGGGCACCGGGGAGCTGTTTTTT

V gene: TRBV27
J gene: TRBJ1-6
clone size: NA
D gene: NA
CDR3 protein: CASSFGGSSSPLHF
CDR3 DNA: TGTGCCAGCAGTTTTGGGGGGAGCAGTTCACCCCTCCACTTT

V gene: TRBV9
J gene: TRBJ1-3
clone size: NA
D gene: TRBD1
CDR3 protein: CASSVDGTDSGNTIYF
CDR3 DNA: TGTGCCAGCAGCGTAGATGGGACAGACTCTGGAAACACCATATATTTT

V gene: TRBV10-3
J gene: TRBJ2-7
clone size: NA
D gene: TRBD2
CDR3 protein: CAISESSSGTYEQYF
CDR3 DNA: TGTGCCATCAGTGAATCTTCTAGCGGGACCTACGAGCAGTACTTC

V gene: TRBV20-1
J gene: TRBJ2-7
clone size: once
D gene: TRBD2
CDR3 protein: CSARLGEGGYEQYF
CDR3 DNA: TGCAGTGCTAGATTGGGGGAGGGTGGCTACGAGCAGTACTTC

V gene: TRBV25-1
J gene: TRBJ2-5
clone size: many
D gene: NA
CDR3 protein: CASSFGEQETQYF
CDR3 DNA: TGTGCCAGCAGTTTCGGAGAGCAAGAGACCCAGTACTTC

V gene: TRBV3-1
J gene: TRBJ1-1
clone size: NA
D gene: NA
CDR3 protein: CASSQVGTKAFF
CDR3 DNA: TGTGCCAGCAGCCAAGTCGGGACTAAAGCTTTCTTT

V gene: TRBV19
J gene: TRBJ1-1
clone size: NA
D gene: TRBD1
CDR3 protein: CASSIRGATTEAFF
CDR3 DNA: TGTGCCAGTAGTATCAGGGGGGCGACCACTGAAGCTTTCTTT

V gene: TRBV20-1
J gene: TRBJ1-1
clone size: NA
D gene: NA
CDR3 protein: CSARGGHTEAFF
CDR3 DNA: TGCAGTGCTAGAGGGGGCCACACTGAAGCTTTCTTT

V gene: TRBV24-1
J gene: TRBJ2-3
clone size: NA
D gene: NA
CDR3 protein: CATRFASTDTQYF
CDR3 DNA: TGTGCCACCAGATTTGCTAGCACAGATACGCAGTATTTT

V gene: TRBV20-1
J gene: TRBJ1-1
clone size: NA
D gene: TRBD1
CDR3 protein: CSARGPTGAMWTNEAFF
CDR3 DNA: TGCAGTGCTAGAGGTCCGACAGGGGCTATGTGGACTAATGAAGCTTTCTTT

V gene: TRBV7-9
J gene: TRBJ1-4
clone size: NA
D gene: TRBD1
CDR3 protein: CASSSGQPTNEKLFF
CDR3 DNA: TGTGCCAGCAGCTCGGGACAGCCAACTAATGAAAAACTGTTTTTT

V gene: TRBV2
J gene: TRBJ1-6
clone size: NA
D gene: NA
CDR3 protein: CASSEGGGGTSPLHF
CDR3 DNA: TGTGCCAGCAGTGAGGGGGGCGGGGGTACTTCACCCCTCCACTTT

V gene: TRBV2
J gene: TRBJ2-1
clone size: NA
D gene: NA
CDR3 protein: CASGVQPLDEQFF
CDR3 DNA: TGTGCCAGCGGGGTGCAACCTCTCGATGAGCAGTTCTTC

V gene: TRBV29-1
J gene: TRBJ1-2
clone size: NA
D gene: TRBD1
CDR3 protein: CSATGGNYGYTF
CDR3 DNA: TGCAGCGCGACAGGGGGCAATTATGGCTACACCTTC

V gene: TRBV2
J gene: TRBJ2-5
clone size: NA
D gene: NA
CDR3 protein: CASSVIQGQETQYF
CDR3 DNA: TGTGCCAGCAGTGTGATACAGGGCCAAGAGACCCAGTACTTC

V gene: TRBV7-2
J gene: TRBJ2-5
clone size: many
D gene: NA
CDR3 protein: CASSALGGPVETQYF
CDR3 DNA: TGTGCCAGCAGCGCCCTTGGGGGGCCGGTGGAGACCCAGTACTTC

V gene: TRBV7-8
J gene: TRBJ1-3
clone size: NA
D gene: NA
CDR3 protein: CATRWGPENTIYF
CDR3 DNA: TGTGCCACACGGTGGGGCCCGGAAAACACCATATATTTT

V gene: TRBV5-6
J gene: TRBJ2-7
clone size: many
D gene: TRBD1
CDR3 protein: CASSLGTGTAYEQYF
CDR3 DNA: TGTGCCAGCAGCTTAGGGACCGGGACAGCCTACGAGCAGTACTTC

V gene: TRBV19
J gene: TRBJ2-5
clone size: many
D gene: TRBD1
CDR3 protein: CASSVRDRGIQETQYF
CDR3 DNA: TGTGCCAGTAGTGTCCGGGACAGAGGTATCCAAGAGACCCAGTACTTC

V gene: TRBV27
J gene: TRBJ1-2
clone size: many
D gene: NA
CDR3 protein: CASSPSRAVTNYGYTF
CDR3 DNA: TGTGCCAGCAGTCCCTCAAGGGCCGTTACTAACTATGGCTACACCTTC

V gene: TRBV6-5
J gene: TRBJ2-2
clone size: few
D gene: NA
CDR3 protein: CASSYTYRGGELFF
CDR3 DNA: TGTGCCAGCAGCTACACCTACCGAGGCGGGGAGCTGTTTTTT

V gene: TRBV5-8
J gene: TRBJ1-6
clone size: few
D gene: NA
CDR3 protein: CASTIGQTNNSPLHF
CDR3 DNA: TGTGCCAGCACCATTGGACAGACAAATAATTCACCCCTCCACTTT

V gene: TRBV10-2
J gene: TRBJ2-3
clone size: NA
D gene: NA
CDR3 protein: CASSDWGNADTQYF
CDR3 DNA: TGCGCCAGCAGTGACTGGGGCAACGCAGATACGCAGTATTTT

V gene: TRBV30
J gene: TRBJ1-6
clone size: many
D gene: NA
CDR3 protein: CAWTSGTLNSPLHF
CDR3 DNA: TGTGCCTGGACAAGTGGGACACTTAATTCACCCCTCCACTTT

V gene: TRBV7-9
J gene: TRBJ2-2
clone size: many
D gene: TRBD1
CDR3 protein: CASSQTGGVVPGELFF
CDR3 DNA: TGTGCCAGCAGCCAAACAGGGGGCGTGGTGCCCGGGGAGCTGTTTTTT

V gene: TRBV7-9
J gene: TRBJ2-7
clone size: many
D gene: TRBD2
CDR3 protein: CASSLAGGLVRNEQYF
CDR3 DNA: TGTGCCAGCAGCTTAGCGGGGGGGTTGGTTAGGAACGAGCAGTACTTC

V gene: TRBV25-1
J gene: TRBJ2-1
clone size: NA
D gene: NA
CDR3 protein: CASSDPIRVSYNEQSF
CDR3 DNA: TGTGCCAGCAGTGACCCCATCCGGGTTTCCTACAATGAGCAGTCCTTC

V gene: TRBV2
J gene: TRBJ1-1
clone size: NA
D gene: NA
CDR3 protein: CASSETGIMNTEAFF
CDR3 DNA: TGTGCCAGCAGTGAAACAGGGATCATGAACACTGAAGCTTTCTTT

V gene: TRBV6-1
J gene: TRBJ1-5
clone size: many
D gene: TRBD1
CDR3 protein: CASRLTGGEGNQPQHF
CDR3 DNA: TGTGCCAGCAGATTAACAGGGGGCGAGGGCAATCAGCCCCAGCATTTT

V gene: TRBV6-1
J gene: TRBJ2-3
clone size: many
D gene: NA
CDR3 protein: CASSDPPGGTDTQYF
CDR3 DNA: TGTGCCAGCAGTGATCCCCCGGGGGGCACAGATACGCAGTATTTT

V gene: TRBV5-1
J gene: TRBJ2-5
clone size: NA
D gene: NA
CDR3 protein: CASRGLGYQETQYF
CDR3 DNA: TGCGCCAGCAGAGGCTTAGGTTACCAAGAGACCCAGTACTTC

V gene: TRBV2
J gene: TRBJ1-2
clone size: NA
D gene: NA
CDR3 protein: CATSAGTNYGYTF
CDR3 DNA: TGTGCCACCAGTGCGGGGACCAACTATGGCTACACCTTC

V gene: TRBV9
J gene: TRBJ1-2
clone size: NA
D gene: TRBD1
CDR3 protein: CASSVAIRGGDGYTF
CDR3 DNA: TGTGCCAGCAGCGTAGCCATCAGGGGGGGGGATGGCTACACCTTC

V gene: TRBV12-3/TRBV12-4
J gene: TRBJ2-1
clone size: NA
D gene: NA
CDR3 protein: CASRRKDEQFF
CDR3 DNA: TGTGCCAGCAGACGTAAGGATGAGCAGTTCTTC

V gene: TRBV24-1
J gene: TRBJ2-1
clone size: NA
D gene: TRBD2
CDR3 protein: CATSDQTGLAGLEQFF
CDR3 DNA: TGTGCCACCAGTGATCAAACGGGACTAGCGGGACTTGAGCAGTTCTTC

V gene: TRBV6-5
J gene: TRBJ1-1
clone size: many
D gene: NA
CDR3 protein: CASRSLGTNTEAFF
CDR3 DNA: TGTGCCAGCAGAAGTCTGGGGACGAACACTGAAGCTTTCTTT